The sample holds many counts of the clone carrying this T cell receptor beta chain. The antigen remains undetermined. Alongside a J-beta primer mix, a sample-barcoded 5' primer served in a second PCR lasting about 6 to 12 cycles. TCRdb passed the 5' RACE reads through MiXCR, listing each CDR3 protein once. The data show hundreds of thousands of distinct CDR3 sequences, about 28% seen once. This sample was taken from a study of blood T cells in healthy people across ages. Regarding the study as a whole: Estimated diversity that came from one million T cells was considered an underestimate. Fewer expanded clones and more diversity marked long-lived versus aged donors.

Trimming removed 5 bases from V and 9 bases from J; junction bases left unmatched: 14. The CDR3 length is 17 residues. In germline, CDR1 is SEHNR, CDR2 FQNEAQ (reference sequence). Sequencing was performed on blood. This receptor was taken from a woman aged 80 or over in good health. The chain has TRBV7-9 and TRBJ2-1; 12 nucleotides line up with TRBD1. CDR3 region: CASSRVPGTGGLGEQFF. The CDR3, as DNA: TGTGCCAGCAGCCGAGTCCCCGGGACAGGGGGCTTGGGTGAGCAGTTCTTC.